This T cell receptor beta chain was obtained from a study of blood T cell repertoires in COVID-19 (dated by TCRdb to 2018 to 2020). As for the study more broadly: Samples from collaborators originated in the United States, Italy and Spain and spanned both the acute and convalescent phases of COVID-19. The material from the prospective study consisted of cDNA or gDNA derived from T cells, B-cell-depleted T cells, or PBMCs. Subjects who had been exposed to COVID-19, were actively infected with it, or had recovered from it provided the deeply sampled blood TCRbeta repertoires that made up the dataset. The repertoires were made available in a free public database intended to serve as a resource for research on the immune response to SARS-CoV-2. The samples were drawn from the first 160 participants of the ongoing ImmuneRACE study and from 1,254 subjects provided by 6 global collaborators. Sample metadata almost always included a de-identified subject ID, COVID-19 status, age in years and sex. HLA class I and class II types, where available, came from metadata supplied by the sample provider rather than from assay-based typing. The investigation overall reported the following: The quantity of clinical and demographic metadata differed by source and by participant and was supplied without curation.

The collaborating institutions used their own protocols to collect whole blood in K2EDTA tubes. Collaborator samples were shipped for TCRbeta analysis as frozen whole blood, isolated PBMCs, or DNA extracted from either sample type. At the junction V is shortened by 0 bases and J by 7 bases; bases outside the gene matches: 14. In the germline V gene (reference sequence), CDR1 corresponds to SGHNT and CDR2 to YYREEE. There are 17 amino acids in the CDR3, from cysteine to phenylalanine inclusive. Only the CDR3 region is kept as DNA, spanning 51 bases read in frame from base 1. TCRbeta CDR3 regions were amplified from genomic DNA using the immunoSEQ Assay, a bias-controlled multiplex PCR. The published analysis was carried out like this. Within the assay, amplification of reference gene primers was used to estimate how many nucleated cells each sample contained. To quantify the absolute abundance of each unique TCRbeta CDR3 rearrangement, sequence reads were collapsed and filtered. For each sample, productive Simpson clonality was calculated by taking the square root of Simpson's diversity index across productive rearrangements. The clones in this table, taken by TCRdb from immuneACCESS, are in-frame only. Not every clone is retained; where verified, under half of the shortfall comes from an unresolved V gene, and the cause of the rest is unknown. V and J calls plus clone size are reproduced from that table; the DNA served to infer D and trimming. The sample profile shows approximately 250,000 clones; 84% of them were found once. The top ten hold under 5% of the sample.

About this clone itself: Its antigen remains unidentified. The sample holds no much larger clone one base away, and base qualities are not on file.

The chain couples TRBV5-4 to TRBJ2-3; the central 7 bases match TRBD2. The source of this sequence is a man aged 60-69 years with acute or convalescent COVID-19. Material: peripheral blood. The DNA is TGTGCCAGCAGCTTGGGAGGATGGGGGAGGGCCGGGTATACGCAGTATTTT. Its product reads: CASSLGGWGRAGYTQYF.